Below, 3 T cell receptor beta chains from the same sample are listed, as sequenced in a study of blood T cell repertoires in COVID-19. Measured with immunoSEQ multiplex PCR; TCRdb has only the in-frame clones, and not every one. This sample yields fewer than 250,000 clones, of which 75% to 90% are seen a single time; less than 3.5% belongs to the top ten. Material: peripheral blood. The receptors stem from a man aged 30-40 years with COVID-19, enrolled during active disease.

The rearrangement uses TRBV7-2 and TRBJ2-3; 7 bases are shared with TRBD1. Germline CDR1 reads SGHTA; CDR2 reads FQGNSA. V shed 3 bases, J shed 6 bases, and the junction held 3 bases outside the gene matches. This CDR3 spans 13 amino acids. CDR3 residues: CASSFYRGDTQYF. DNA for the CDR3: TGTGCCAGCAGCTTTTACAGGGGTGATACGCAGTATTTT.

The rearrangement links TRBV9 to TRBJ2-7, with 9 positions matching TRBD1. The CDR3 has 15 amino acids. The germline CDR1 and CDR2 sequences are SGDLS and YYNGEE. The V and J ends lost 3 bases and 1 base, in that order; junction bases with no gene match: 5. CDR3 bases: TGTGCCAGCAGCGCAGGGACAGGGTCATCCTACGAGCAGTACTTC. The encoded protein is CASSAGTGSSYEQYF.

The chain links TRBV6-5 to TRBJ2-7, with D possibly TRBD1 on 5 matching bases. The CDR3 loop spans 14 amino acids. CDR1 and CDR2 from the germline V gene are MNHEY and SVGAGI. V was trimmed by 7 bases and J by 2 bases, leaving 15 bases between them. DNA of the CDR3: TGTGCCAGCACTCTAATCCGACAGACCTACGAGCAGTACTTC. It yields the protein CASTLIRQTYEQYF.